This T cell receptor (beta chain) stems from a study of T cells after yellow fever vaccination. General observations from the study: Subsequent booster samples again held most clones from primary vaccination (roughly 96% CD4, just under 90% CD8).

One entry per CDR3 protein results from TCRdb running MiXCR on the 5' RACE reads. This table holds more than 300,000 distinct CDR3 sequences, over 8.5% found once. J lost 9 bases, V lost 4 bases, and 6 bases had no gene match. The germline CDR1 and CDR2 sequences are WNHNN and SYGVQD (reference sequence). The CDR3 covers 13 residues. This clonotype was seen a few times. The antigen is unknown. The sequence derives from a man aged 18 to 29 who received the YFV17D yellow fever vaccine. Specimen: CD4+ T cells sorted from PBMCs, collected 45 days after the yellow fever booster vaccination. The chain uses TRBV10-1 and TRBJ2-1; TRBD1 matches 7 bases. CDR3 sequence reads: CASSGTGMGEQFF. In DNA, the CDR3 is TGCGCCAGCAGTGGGACAGGAATGGGTGAGCAGTTCTTC.